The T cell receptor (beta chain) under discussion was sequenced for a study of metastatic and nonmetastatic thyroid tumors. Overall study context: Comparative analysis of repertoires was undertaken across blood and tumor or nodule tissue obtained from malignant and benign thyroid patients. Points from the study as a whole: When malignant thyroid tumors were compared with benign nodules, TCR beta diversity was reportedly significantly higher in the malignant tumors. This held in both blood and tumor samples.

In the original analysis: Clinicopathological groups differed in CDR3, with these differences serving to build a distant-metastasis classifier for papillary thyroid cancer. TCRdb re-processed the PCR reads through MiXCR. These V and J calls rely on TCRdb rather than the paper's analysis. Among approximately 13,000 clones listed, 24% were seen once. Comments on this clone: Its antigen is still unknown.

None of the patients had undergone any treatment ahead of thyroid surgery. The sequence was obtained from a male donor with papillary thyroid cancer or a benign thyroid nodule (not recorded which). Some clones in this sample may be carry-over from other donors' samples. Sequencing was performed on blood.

The DNA of the CDR3 is TGTGCCAGCAGCTTAGGGCAGGGCAATGAGCAGTTCTTC. This codes for CASSLGQGNEQFF. The V gene is TRBV7-3, the J gene TRBJ2-1; perhaps TRBD1 as D (5 bases). Germline V gives CDR1 SGHTA, CDR2 FQGTGA. There are 13 residues in the CDR3. V lost 2 bases to trimming and J lost 6 bases, with 8 bases between them.